This passage covers 7 T cell receptor beta chains from one sample sequenced in a study of shared clonotypes between healthy human individuals. The table came from immunoSEQ multiplex PCR; TCRdb's copy has only in-frame clones and leaves some out. Among under 1,100,000 clones listed, approximately 72% were seen once. The sequencing sample was made of memory CD4+ T cells sorted from blood. Subset in this sample: CD45RA-negative fraction. The receptors come from a man aged 18 to 29 in good health.

This rearrangement joins TRBV7-2 to TRBJ2-1, with 9 bases lining up with TRBD1. CDR3 length: 16 residues. The V and J ends lost 2 bases and 3 bases, in that order; junction bases with no gene match: 5. The germline CDR1 and CDR2 sequences are SGHTA and FQGNSA. The CDR3 DNA reads as TGTGCCAGCAGCTTAAGCCGGGACAGGGTCTACAATGAGCAGTTCTTC. This codes for CASSLSRDRVYNEQFF.

The chain carries TRBV28 and TRBJ1-6, with 10 positions matching TRBD1. The germline CDR1 and CDR2 sequences are MDHEN and SYDVKM. The J segment lost 10 bases and the V segment lost 6 bases, leaving 9 bases of the junction unmatched. The CDR3 is 15 amino acids. CDR3 sequence reads: CASSSGDRGPSPLHF. CDR3 nucleotide sequence: TGTGCCAGCAGCTCTGGAGACAGGGGGCCCTCACCCCTCCACTTT. The full variable domain, in which reference TRBV28 and TRBJ1-6 provide the parts outside the CDR3, is DVKVTQSSRYLVKRTGEKVFLECVQDMDHENMFWYRQDPGLGLRLIYFSYDVKMKEKGDIPEGYSVSREKKERFSLILESASTNQTSMYLCASSSGDRGPSPLHFGNGTRLTVT.

This clone was recorded once. This same CDR3 is encoded by further DNA sequences in the sample. The V call is TRBV5-1, the J call TRBJ2-7; no clear D. CDR1 is SGHRS, CDR2 YFSETQ, per germline. Deletions cut 1 base from V and 4 bases from J, with 12 bases between. The CDR3 consists of 14 residues. Here the CDR3 reads CASSLSAATYEQYF. In nucleotides, the CDR3 is TGCGCCAGCAGCTTGTCCGCGGCCACTTACGAGCAGTACTTC. Based on the CDR3 plus reference TRBV5-1 and TRBJ2-7, the full variable domain is KAGVTQTPRYLIKTRGQQVTLSCSPISGHRSVSWYQQTPGQGLQFLFEYFSETQRNKGNFPGRFSGRQFSNSRSEMNVSTLELGDSALYLCASSLSAATYEQYFGPGTRLTVT.

In this sample, this clone turned up a few times. The chain uses TRBV2 and TRBJ2-1, with 9 positions matching TRBD2. The CDR3 is made up of 15 amino acids. Germline V gives CDR1 SNHLY, CDR2 FYNNEI. The V and J ends lost 5 bases and 10 bases, in that order; junction bases with no gene match: 12. CDR3 DNA: TGTGCCAGCAGTCCGGGACTAGCCAAGTTGGCCGAGCAGTTCTTC. Protein: CASSPGLAKLAEQFF.

This clone has a single count. The chain recombines TRBV19 with TRBJ2-2; TRBD1 aligns across 7 bases. Losses at the gene ends were 6 bases for V and 3 bases for J; bases not matched to a gene: 4. CDR1 and CDR2 from the germline V gene are LNHDA and SQIVND (reference sequence). CDR3 length equals 14 residues. The CDR3 reads CASRGDSHTGELFF. The CDR3 DNA reads TGTGCCAGTAGGGGGGACAGTCACACCGGGGAGCTGTTTTTT.

The CDR3 bases are TGCGCCAGCAGCCAAGACCCGGGACATTTAAGGTCCCCCACAGATACGCAGTATTTT. As protein: CASSQDPGHLRSPTDTQYF. V usage is TRBV4-1 and J usage is TRBJ2-3; D is possibly TRBD1 (6 bases). With 0 bases removed from V and 2 bases from J, the gap between germline ends came to 21 bases. Germline CDR1 is MGHRA and CDR2 is YSYEKL. This CDR3 has 19 amino acids.

The chain carries TRBV2 and TRBJ2-1; D is undetermined. The length of the CDR3 is 14 residues. CDR1 and CDR2 from the germline V gene are SNHLY and FYNNEI. Trimming stripped 4 bases from V and 7 bases from J, with 14 bases between. The CDR3 protein is CASSGLGFLNEQFF. For the CDR3, the DNA is TGTGCCAGCAGTGGTCTTGGGTTTCTGAATGAGCAGTTCTTC.